Listed here are 9 T cell receptor beta chains from one sample, sequenced in a study of cytomegalovirus exposure and HLA in healthy donors (dated by TCRdb to about 2017). Library prep was done by the immunoSEQ multiplex PCR assay. For the multiplex PCR, a mixture combining 60 forward primers for TCR Vbeta segments and 13 reverse primers for TCR Jbeta segments was used. Drawn from immuneACCESS, this table holds only the in-frame rearrangements with V and J called that TCRdb kept. Clones are partly lost; checked studies trace under half to an unresolved V gene and leave the rest unexplained. The sample records 100,000 to 150,000 clones, roughly 68% of which are singletons. Of the sample, 4.2% falls within the top ten clones. The sample taken for sequencing was PBMCs. The receptors originated from a woman aged 45 to 65 in good health and CMV-seropositive.

This clone was counted between two and nine times. DNA for the CDR3: TGTGCCAGCTCACCACCAACCGGGACAGGGAATTCCTACGAGCAGTACTTC. Its protein is CASSPPTGTGNSYEQYF. V usage is TRBV18 and J usage is TRBJ2-7; 9 nucleotides match TRBD1. The germline gives CDR1 KGHSH, CDR2 LQKENI. After removal of 0 bases from V and 1 base from J, the junction contained 7 bases not matched to a gene. The CDR3 runs 17 residues.

The chain joins TRBV2 to TRBJ1-6, with no clear D. The CDR3 covers 14 residues. Trimming cost V 8 bases and J 7 bases, with 15 bases left between them. CDR1 and CDR2 from the germline V gene are SNHLY and FYNNEI. CDR3 residues: CASQVVRGNSPLHF. CDR3 nucleotides: TGTGCCAGCCAAGTGGTTCGAGGAAATTCACCCCTCCACTTT.

The chain uses TRBV19 and TRBJ2-7, with no clear D. This CDR3 has 15 residues. Trimming took 4 bases from V and 0 from J, leaving 13 bases between them. Looked up from germline, CDR1 is LNHDA and CDR2 is SQIVND (reference sequence). CDR3 DNA sequence: TGTGCCAGTAGTAATTTCCAGGCCAGCTCCTACGAGCAGTACTTC. This encodes CASSNFQASSYEQYF. The complete variable domain, with remaining parts taken from reference TRBV19 and TRBJ2-7, reads DGGITQSPKYLFRKEGQNVTLSCEQNLNHDAMYWYRQDPGQGLRLIYYSQIVNDFQKGDIAEGYSVSREKKESFPLTVTSAQKNPTAFYLCASSNFQASSYEQYFGPGTRLTVT.

This clone was detected only a few times. The chain links TRBV27 to TRBJ2-1; 7 bases fit TRBD1. The V gene end was trimmed by 6 bases and the J gene end by 6 bases; junction bases not matched to a gene: 8. The CDR3 sequence is 14 residues long. The germline CDR1 and CDR2 sequences are MNHEY and SMNVEV (reference sequence). CDR3 in amino acids: CASSNLQGSNEQFF. The DNA of the CDR3 is TGTGCCAGCAGCAACCTACAGGGGTCCAATGAGCAGTTCTTC.

The genes are TRBV27 and TRBJ1-1, with D possibly TRBD1 on 6 matching bases. The germline CDR1 and CDR2 sequences are MNHEY and SMNVEV (reference sequence). V lost 5 bases and J 7 bases, leaving 17 bases between the germline ends. This CDR3 region has 14 residues. DNA for the CDR3: TGTGCCAGCAGTCCCCGGGACACGGCTTTTGAAGCTTTCTTT. Amino acid sequence: CASSPRDTAFEAFF.

This clone was seen just once. V is TRBV2 and J is TRBJ2-7; perhaps TRBD1 as D (6 bases). Trimming shortened V by 2 bases and J by 2 bases, and 10 bases separated the two germline ends. This CDR3 has 14 amino acids. Germline-derived CDR1 and CDR2 are SNHLY and FYNNEI. DNA for the CDR3: TGTGCCAGCAGTGAAACAGGGAGACCCTACGAGCAGTACTTC. Protein sequence: CASSETGRPYEQYF.

The rearrangement uses TRBV4-3 and TRBJ2-1, with 8 bases that match TRBD1. V lost 1 base, J lost 5 bases, and 4 bases stayed unmatched. The CDR3 has 15 amino acids. Germline V gene lookup returns CDR1 LGHNA and CDR2 YSLEER. CDR3 loop: CASSQALDRDNEQFF. The CDR3, as DNA: TGCGCCAGCAGCCAAGCCTTGGACAGGGACAATGAGCAGTTCTTC.

The rearrangement joins TRBV28 to TRBJ2-5, with TRBD2 matching 9 bases. Germline trimming cut 6 bases from V and 3 bases from J; bases unmatched to any gene: 8. There are 15 residues in the CDR3. In germline, CDR1 is MDHEN, CDR2 SYDVKM. For the CDR3, the DNA is TGTGCCAGCAGCACCAAGCGGGGGGTGGAAGAGACCCAGTACTTC. Amino acids: CASSTKRGVEETQYF.

The rearrangement uses TRBV10-3 and TRBJ2-2, with 13 bases that match TRBD2. Germline CDR1 and CDR2: ENHRY and SYGVKD. The ends lost 11 bases at V and 4 bases at J; junction bases unmatched: 4. CDR3 length: 14 residues. The DNA for the CDR3 is TGTGCCTCCACTAGCGGGGGGGCCACCGGGGAGCTGTTTTTT. This gives the protein CASTSGGATGELFF.